The clone carrying this TCR beta chain was observed a handful of times. Its antigen is not identified. Thyroid ultrasound, orbital computed tomography, clinical symptoms, and serum thyroxine and TRAb underpinned diagnoses. The data were taken from a study of T cells in Graves' hyperthyroidism and ophthalmopathy. Regarding the study as a whole: Model output signaled ophthalmopathy a median around 6.9 months ahead of onset.

RNA transcripts served as the template for amplifying TCR beta CDR3 regions. TCR CDR3 regions were first amplified by RT-PCR with HTBI primers. TCRdb processed the multiplex PCR reads anew with MiXCR; each CDR3 protein has one entry. The top ten hold 25% to 30% of the sample, which has hundreds of thousands of distinct CDR3 sequences, about 15% seen once. Sequencing was done on a sample of blood. This receptor was identified in a young woman with Graves' ophthalmopathy.

The CDR3 sequence is CATSPPPGVPYNEQFF. CDR3 nucleotide sequence: TGTGCCACCAGCCCCCCCCCAGGGGTACCCTACAATGAGCAGTTCTTC. The gene calls are TRBV15 and TRBJ2-1; the D gene is possibly TRBD1 (6 bases). V gave up 5 bases and J gave up 2 bases, with 16 bases separating them. The CDR3 extends over 16 amino acids. CDR1 LNHNV and CDR2 YYDKDF come from the germline V gene (reference sequence).